The clone carrying this T cell receptor beta chain was detected many times. What it binds is not known. This specimen comes from a study of T cells in Graves' hyperthyroidism and ophthalmopathy. RNA transcripts yielded amplified TCR beta CDR3 regions. HTBI primers were used for first-round RT-PCR of the TCR CDR3. TCRdb ran MiXCR on the multiplex PCR reads and lists one entry per CDR3 protein. This sample has 280,000 or so distinct CDR3 sequences; approximately 14% occur once, and the top ten carry 30%. This blood was taken when hyperthyroidism was first diagnosed, before any ophthalmopathy symptoms existed. Study outcomes and limitations: The blood repertoire included most of the expanded thyroid clonotypes above 0.001. Ophthalmopathy was told apart from stable hyperthyroidism by a 13 V-J model.

Per germline, CDR1 SQVTM and CDR2 ANQGSEA. V lost 6 bases and J lost 4, with 34 bases in between. The CDR3 has 19 residues. This receptor was obtained from a woman in her fifties or sixties with Graves' hyperthyroidism that later progressed to Graves' ophthalmopathy. The gene calls are TRBV29-1 and TRBJ2-7; D is perhaps TRBD1 or TRBD2 (10 bases each). Material: blood. CDR3 nucleotides: TGCAGCGTCCGTCGACAGGGGGCCCGTTGGACTAGCGGCTGGTACGAGCAGTACTTC. This codes for CSVRRQGARWTSGWYEQYF.